The T cell receptor beta chain described here comes from a study of blood T cells in healthy people across ages. V lost 9 bases, J lost 7 bases, and 10 bases lay in between. The germline gives CDR1 MNHEY, CDR2 SVGAGI. The CDR3 contains 11 residues. The authors ran a second PCR of about 7 to 11 cycles using a sample-barcoded 5' primer and a J-beta primer mix. TCRdb fed the 5' RACE reads into MiXCR, producing one record per CDR3 protein. The profile shows 1.4 million to 1.5 million distinct CDR3 sequences, roughly 40% of them singletons. This clonotype was seen a handful of times. The genes are TRBV6-5 and TRBJ2-1; D not resolved. The sequence was collected from a woman aged 18-29 years in good health. Sequences were obtained from blood. The CDR3 DNA sequence: TGTGCCAGTGGGATGGAGAATGAGCAGTTCTTC. Protein sequence: CASGMENEQFF.